Presented here are 32 T cell receptor beta chains from one specimen sequenced in a study of tumor T cells in aggressive B-cell lymphoma. Produced via immunoSEQ multiplex PCR; TCRdb's table is partial and in-frame only. The table has around 10,000 clones, about nine tenths seen once. Sequencing was performed on tumor tissue. Every receptor here comes from an adult with diffuse large B cell lymphoma.

The rearrangement joins TRBV5-1 to TRBJ2-3; 8 nucleotides agree with TRBD2. The CDR3 has 15 amino acids. CDR1 is SGHRS and CDR2 is YFSETQ in the germline V gene. The V gene end was trimmed by 3 bases and the J gene end by 2 bases; junction bases not matched to a gene: 5. The CDR3 spells CASSSLSGTTDTQYF. CDR3 DNA sequence: TGCGCCAGCAGCTCGCTTAGCGGGACCACAGATACGCAGTATTTT.

This clone was recorded only once. This chain connects TRBV18 to TRBJ2-5; D might be TRBD1 (6 bases). TRBJ2-7 explains the end of the DNA better; the J call may be wrong. This CDR3 is built from 12 residues. The germline gives CDR1 KGHSH, CDR2 LQKENI. The CDR3 loop is CASSGQSYEQYF. CDR3 DNA: TGTGCCAGCTCGGGACAAAGCTACGAGCAGTACTTC.

The CDR3 bases are TGTGCCAGCAGCCCTTATTATCCGTGGGAGAATGGCTACACCTTC. This codes for CASSPYYPWENGYTF. This chain links TRBV11-2 with TRBJ1-2; no reliable D call. The germline V gene encodes CDR1 SGHAT and CDR2 FQNNGV. Trimming took 5 bases from V and 6 from J, leaving 19 bases between them. This CDR3 is 15 amino acids long.

This chain joins TRBV19 and TRBJ2-1; no clear D gene. This CDR3 has 13 amino acids. Per the germline V gene, CDR1 is LNHDA and CDR2 is SQIVND (reference sequence). V shed 6 bases and J shed 8 bases, with 14 bases lying between them. The CDR3 sequence: CASSIEDADEQFF. The CDR3 bases are TGTGCCAGTAGCATCGAGGATGCGGATGAGCAGTTCTTC.

J is TRBJ1-1 and V is TRBV5-1; possible D gene TRBD1, 5 bases. The germline CDR1 and CDR2 sequences are SGHRS and YFSETQ. V lost 1 base to trimming and J lost 0 bases, with 10 bases between them. There are 15 residues in the CDR3. CDR3 coding DNA: TGCGCCAGCAGCTTGACCTGGACAATGAACACTGAAGCTTTCTTT. Its translation: CASSLTWTMNTEAFF.

The chain joins TRBV11-2 to TRBJ2-5, with TRBD1 matching 11 bases. The CDR3 loop spans 17 amino acids. CDR1 and CDR2 from the germline V gene are SGHAT and FQNNGV. With 5 bases clipped from V and 4 bases from J, the junction kept 12 bases outside the gene matches. The CDR3 region is CASSLPRDRGKGETQYF. CDR3 in DNA: TGTGCCAGCAGCCTTCCCCGGGACAGGGGGAAAGGAGAGACCCAGTACTTC.

V gene TRBV7-6 combines with J gene TRBJ1-2, with 8 bases aligning to TRBD1. Germline V gene data show CDR1 as SGHVS and CDR2 as FNYEAQ. V trimming: 3 bases; J trimming: 5 bases; junction bases outside the gene matches: 8. The CDR3 is 15 residues long. CDR3 region: CASSFAKDRVYGYTF. DNA of the CDR3: TGTGCCAGCAGCTTCGCAAAGGACAGGGTGTATGGCTACACCTTC.

The CDR3 coding sequence is TGTGCCAGCAGCTCCTCAAGGCGGGGAGGGGAGACCCAGTACTTC. Translation: CASSSSRRGGETQYF. The rearrangement links TRBV13 to TRBJ2-5; 7 bases agree with TRBD2. J was trimmed by 5 bases and V by 4 bases; bases with no gene match: 10. Germline CDR1 is PRHDT and CDR2 is FYEKMQ (reference sequence). The CDR3 runs 15 residues.

The chain carries TRBV5-1 and TRBJ1-2; D is uncertain. The CDR3 spans 15 residues. V was cut by 1 base and J by 0 bases, with 10 bases left in between. CDR1 and CDR2 from the germline V gene are SGHRS and YFSETQ. CDR3 nucleotides: TGCGCCAGCAGCTTGAACCGGGATCCTAACTATGGCTACACCTTC. This encodes CASSLNRDPNYGYTF.

The gene calls are TRBV29-1 and TRBJ2-7; TRBD1 matches 8 bases. V dropped 0 bases and J dropped 4; count of bases not matched to a gene: 5. CDR1 is SQVTM, CDR2 ANQGSEA, per germline. The CDR3 loop spans 14 amino acids. CDR3 amino acids: CSVEDPRQGYEQYF. The CDR3, as DNA: TGCAGCGTTGAAGATCCGCGACAGGGGTACGAGCAGTACTTC.

The CDR3 region is CASSISAGGGTGELFF. CDR3 nucleotide sequence: TGTGCCAGTAGTATTTCGGCGGGAGGGGGCACCGGGGAGCTGTTTTTT. This chain uses TRBV19 with TRBJ2-2; 9 bases agree with TRBD2. This CDR3 is built from 16 residues. V dropped 3 bases and J dropped 4; count of bases not matched to a gene: 6. CDR1 and CDR2 (germline): LNHDA, SQIVND (reference sequence).

The chain carries TRBV19 and TRBJ2-7; tentatively, D is TRBD1 (5 bases). Germline lookup yields CDR1 LNHDA and CDR2 SQIVND (reference sequence). The CDR3 has 13 amino acids. Trimming shortened V by 5 bases and J by 6 bases, and 14 bases separated the two germline ends. CDR3 sequence (DNA): TGTGCCAGTAGTGGGGCATGGGCCTCCGAGCAGTACTTC. This codes for CASSGAWASEQYF.

This chain links TRBV4-1 with TRBJ1-1; 8 bases line up with TRBD1. Per germline, CDR1 MGHRA and CDR2 YSYEKL. J lost 0 bases, V lost 2 bases, and 11 bases had no gene match. This CDR3 is 18 amino acids long. Here the CDR3 DNA reads TGCGCCAGCAGCCAAAGACAGGGGACTACAAGCTTGAACACTGAAGCTTTCTTT. Amino acid sequence: CASSQRQGTTSLNTEAFF.

The chain recombines TRBV5-1 with TRBJ2-3; perhaps TRBD1 as D (7 bases). Germline V gene data show CDR1 as SGHRS and CDR2 as YFSETQ. The V end was cut by 2 bases, the J end by 5 bases, with 12 bases between. The CDR3 covers 14 residues. Here the CDR3 reads CASSLGRGVDTQYF. CDR3 sequence (DNA): TGCGCCAGCAGCTTAGGCAGGGGGGTAGATACGCAGTATTTT.

CDR3 DNA sequence: TGCGCCAGCAGCTTGGGCGGAGGCCTATACGAGCAGTACTTC. Translation: CASSLGGGLYEQYF. This rearrangement joins TRBV5-1 to TRBJ2-7; tentatively, D is TRBD2 (5 bases). Germline lookup yields CDR1 SGHRS and CDR2 YFSETQ. V dropped 0 bases and J dropped 4 bases, with 11 bases sitting between them. This CDR3 region has 14 residues.

The V and J genes are TRBV6-5 and TRBJ1-5, with a possible D match to TRBD1 (6 bases). This CDR3 spans 15 amino acids. CDR1 and CDR2 from the germline V gene are MNHEY and SVGAGI. Trimming took off 4 bases at V and 2 bases at J, with 12 bases between the two ends. The CDR3 reads CASSSTGQGNQPQHF. For the CDR3, the DNA is TGTGCCAGCAGTTCCACAGGGCAGGGCAATCAGCCCCAGCATTTT.

The V call is TRBV7-2, the J call TRBJ2-7; D ambiguous. The CDR3 has 13 amino acids. Germline V gene sequence: CDR1 SGHTA, CDR2 FQGNSA. The V end was cut by 0 bases, the J end by 3 bases, with 6 bases between. In DNA, the CDR3 is TGTGCCAGCAGCTTAGCGCTACTCTACGAGCAGTACTTC. It encodes CASSLALLYEQYF.

The chain combines TRBV6-5 with TRBJ1-1; D possibly corresponds to TRBD1 (6 bases). Per germline, CDR1 MNHEY and CDR2 SVGAGI. This CDR3 has 15 residues. The germline V and J ends were trimmed by 2 bases and 0 bases, with 10 bases remaining between them. The CDR3 region is CASSYGGAMNTEAFF. The CDR3 DNA follows: TGTGCCAGCAGTTACGGGGGGGCCATGAACACTGAAGCTTTCTTT.

This clone was seen only a few times. This chain connects TRBV15 to TRBJ1-6, with D hard to call. The germline V gene encodes CDR1 LNHNV and CDR2 YYDKDF (reference sequence). V lost 3 bases to trimming and J lost 14 bases, with 17 bases between them. The CDR3 is made up of 14 amino acids. The CDR3 reads CATSRPPLEGTLHF. CDR3 sequence (DNA): TGTGCCACCAGCAGGCCCCCCCTGGAGGGCACCCTCCACTTT.

The chain couples TRBV12-5 to TRBJ2-7, with TRBD1 identical over 10 bases. Unmatched junction bases numbered 7, after V lost 1 base and J lost 4 bases. The CDR3 has 16 amino acids. Germline assignment: CDR1 LGHNT and CDR2 FRNRAP. This CDR3 is CASGLAAGTGVYEQYF. The CDR3 DNA is TGTGCTAGTGGTTTGGCCGCCGGGACAGGGGTATACGAGCAGTACTTC.

This chain links TRBV9 with TRBJ2-1, with 9 bases matching TRBD1. V lost 3 bases to trimming and J lost 2 bases; unmatched junction nucleotides: 3. CDR3 length: 15 residues. In germline, CDR1 is SGDLS, CDR2 YYNGEE. CDR3 amino acids: CASSEQGAPYNEQFF. In DNA form, the CDR3 reads TGTGCCAGCAGCGAACAGGGGGCTCCCTACAATGAGCAGTTCTTC.

The V gene is TRBV7-2, the J gene TRBJ2-1; 7 positions match TRBD2. The ends lost 7 bases at V and 4 bases at J; junction bases unmatched: 7. Germline V gene sequence: CDR1 SGHTA, CDR2 FQGNSA. This CDR3 has 14 amino acids. The CDR3 DNA is TGTGCCAGCAATCGGGGAGGGGTTTACAATGAGCAGTTCTTC. Translating gives CASNRGGVYNEQFF. The full variable domain, with the rest looked up from reference TRBV7-2 and TRBJ2-1, is GAGVSQSPSNKVTEKGKDVELRCDPISGHTALYWYRQSLGQGLEFLIYFQGNSAPDKSGLPSDRFSAERTGGSVSTLTIQRTQQEDSAVYLCASNRGGVYNEQFFGPGTRLTVL.

In DNA form, the CDR3 reads TGTGCCAGTCGACTAGCGGGGGGCGGGGAGACCCAGTACTTC. It is translated as CASRLAGGGETQYF. This chain links TRBV5-6 with TRBJ2-5, with 13 nucleotides matching TRBD2. Germline values: CDR1 SGHDT, CDR2 YYEEEE. This CDR3 comprises 14 residues. With V trimmed by 8 bases and J by 5 bases, 6 bases remained unmatched.

The chain joins TRBV5-1 to TRBJ2-7, with a tentative D call TRBD1 (6 bases). The CDR3 contains 15 residues. Germline CDR1 is SGHRS and CDR2 is YFSETQ. The germline V and J ends were trimmed by 4 bases and 0 bases, with 14 bases remaining between them. DNA for the CDR3: TGCGCCAGCAGCCGACGACAGGCAAGCTCCTACGAGCAGTACTTC. It codes for CASSRRQASSYEQYF. The variable domain in full, completed from reference TRBV5-1 and TRBJ2-7, reads KAGVTQTPRYLIKTRGQQVTLSCSPISGHRSVSWYQQTPGQGLQFLFEYFSETQRNKGNFPGRFSGRQFSNSRSEMNVSTLELGDSALYLCASSRRQASSYEQYFGPGTRLTVT.

Of note for this clone: Its ends do not fully match the called genes, so a read error is possible. The chain employs TRBV5-1 and TRBJ2-3; D ambiguous. The CDR3 has 14 residues. Germline CDR1 reads SGHRS; CDR2 reads YFSETQ. As DNA, the CDR3 is TGCGCCAGCAGGTTGGTGGCGGGCACAGATACGCAGTATTTT. Protein product: CASRLVAGTDTQYF.

The V call is TRBV27, the J call TRBJ2-2, with 12 bases identical to TRBD2. Germline loops: CDR1 MNHEY, CDR2 SMNVEV (reference sequence). The CDR3 is made up of 16 amino acids. V dropped 4 bases and J dropped 4; count of bases not matched to a gene: 4. CDR3 DNA sequence: TGTGCCAGCAGTTCTCTACTAGCGGGGGGCACCGGGGAGCTGTTTTTT. This sequence encodes CASSSLLAGGTGELFF.

The chain uses TRBV19 and TRBJ1-2, with D perhaps TRBD1 (6 bases). Looked up from germline, CDR1 is LNHDA and CDR2 is SQIVND (reference sequence). The CDR3 extends over 14 amino acids. The ends were cut back, 6 bases at V and 4 bases at J, with 15 bases in the middle. The CDR3 sequence is CASRPRGGGYGYTF. The CDR3 DNA follows: TGTGCCAGTAGGCCGAGGGGGGGAGGCTATGGCTACACCTTC.

In nucleotides, the CDR3 is TGTGCCACTTTGGGGACAGGGGATTTGAACACTGAAGCTTTCTTT. It encodes CATLGTGDLNTEAFF. This rearrangement joins TRBV28 to TRBJ1-1; 10 nucleotides match TRBD1. Unmatched junction bases numbered 8, after V lost 10 bases and J lost 0 bases. Germline V gene data show CDR1 as MDHEN and CDR2 as SYDVKM. The CDR3 has 15 amino acids.

J is TRBJ1-2 and V is TRBV7-9; no reliable D call. This CDR3 has 12 amino acids. V was clipped by 6 bases and J by 7 bases, with 12 bases between them. The germline V gene encodes CDR1 SEHNR and CDR2 FQNEAQ (reference sequence). The CDR3 DNA reads as TGTGCCAGCAGGGATGGAGGTGCTGGCTACACCTTC. It specifies CASRDGGAGYTF.

The chain couples TRBV10-3 to TRBJ1-4; TRBD1 agrees at 7 bases. There are 13 residues in the CDR3. Germline V lookup: CDR1 ENHRY, CDR2 SYGVKD. V trimming: 6 bases; J trimming: 6 bases; junction bases outside the gene matches: 4. The CDR3 loop reads CAISPGTDEKLFF. The DNA of the CDR3 is TGTGCCATCAGCCCCGGGACAGATGAAAAACTGTTTTTT.

CDR3 coding DNA: TGTGCCAGCAGTTACTCAAGTCACAGGAGCTACGAGCAGTACTTC. This gives the protein CASSYSSHRSYEQYF. V gene TRBV6-5 combines with J gene TRBJ2-5; tentative D call: TRBD1 (5 bases). The J call is uncertain, as TRBJ2-7 better fits the DNA end. Germline V gene lookup returns CDR1 MNHEY and CDR2 SVGAGI. The CDR3 is 15 residues long.

J is TRBJ1-5 and V is TRBV6-1, with D unclear. Per germline, CDR1 MNHNS and CDR2 SASEGT. This CDR3 has 16 amino acids. V was shortened by 1 base and J by 0 bases, with 10 bases between the two germline ends. Here the CDR3 reads CASSEGAVYSNQPQHF. DNA for the CDR3: TGTGCCAGCAGTGAAGGGGCAGTTTATAGCAATCAGCCCCAGCATTTT.